The 3 T cell receptor beta chains below all came from one sample that was sequenced in a study of T cell changes during pregnancy in multiple sclerosis. Sequencing was performed with immunoSEQ multiplex PCR; in TCRdb, only in-frame clones are kept and a portion is missing. The table records approximately 97,000 clones, 75% to 95% of them present only once. This sample comprised peripheral blood, obtained after pregnancy. The receptors originated from a female donor in good health, enrolled as a control in a pregnancy study.

This sequence joins TRBV15 and TRBJ2-2; a possible D gene is TRBD2 (5 bases). Germline CDR1 LNHNV, CDR2 YYDKDF (reference sequence). CDR3 length: 15 residues. Trimming removed 6 bases at V and 4 bases at J, with 15 bases between. CDR3: CATSPGGFITGELFF. DNA of the CDR3: TGTGCCACCAGTCCCGGCGGGTTCATCACCGGGGAGCTGTTTTTT. Full variable domain (missing parts from reference TRBV15 and TRBJ2-2): DAMVIQNPRYQVTQFGKPVTLSCSQTLNHNVMYWYQQKSSQAPKLLFHYYDKDFNNEADTPDNFQSRRPNTSFCFLDIRSPGLGDTAMYLCATSPGGFITGELFFGEGSRLTVL.

The rearrangement joins TRBV5-4 to TRBJ1-4; D not certain. This CDR3 is 15 amino acids long. Germline-derived CDR1 and CDR2 are SGHNT and YYREEE (reference sequence). Trimming cost V 1 base and J 4 bases, with 11 bases left between them. The CDR3 region is CASSLWPGSNEKLFF. The CDR3, as DNA: TGTGCCAGCAGCTTGTGGCCGGGGAGTAATGAAAAACTGTTTTTT.

Worth noting for this clone: The identical CDR3 is also encoded by other nucleotide sequences in the sample. The V gene is TRBV5-6, the J gene TRBJ2-5; D is ambiguous. V was shortened by 3 bases and J by 2 bases, with 2 bases between the two germline ends. The CDR3 has 11 amino acids. Germline V gene lookup returns CDR1 SGHDT and CDR2 YYEEEE. In DNA form, the CDR3 reads TGTGCCAGCAGCTCACAAGAGACCCAGTACTTC. It is translated as CASSSQETQYF.